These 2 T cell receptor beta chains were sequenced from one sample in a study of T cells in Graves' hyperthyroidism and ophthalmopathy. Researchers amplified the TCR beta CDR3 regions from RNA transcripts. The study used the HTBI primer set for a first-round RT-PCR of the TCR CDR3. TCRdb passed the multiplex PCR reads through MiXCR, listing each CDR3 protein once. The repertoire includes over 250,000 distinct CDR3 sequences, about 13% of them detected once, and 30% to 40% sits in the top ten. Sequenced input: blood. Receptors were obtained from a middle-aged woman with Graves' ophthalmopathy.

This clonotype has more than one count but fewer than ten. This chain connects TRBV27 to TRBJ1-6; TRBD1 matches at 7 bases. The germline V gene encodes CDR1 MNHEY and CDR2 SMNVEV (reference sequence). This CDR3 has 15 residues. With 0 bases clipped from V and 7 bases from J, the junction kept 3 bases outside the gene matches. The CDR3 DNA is TGTGCCAGCAGTTTATCATCCAGGGGGAATTCACCCCTCCACTTT. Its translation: CASSLSSRGNSPLHF.

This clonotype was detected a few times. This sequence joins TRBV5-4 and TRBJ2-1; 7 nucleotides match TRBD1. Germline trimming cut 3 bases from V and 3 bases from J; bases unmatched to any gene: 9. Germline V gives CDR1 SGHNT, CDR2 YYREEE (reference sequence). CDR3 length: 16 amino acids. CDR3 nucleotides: TGTGCCAGCAGCTCGGACAGGATTACACGCTACAATGAGCAGTTCTTC. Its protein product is CASSSDRITRYNEQFF.